This TCR beta chain was identified in a study of beta chain features in type 1 diabetes. Study results and caveats: Cells with high TCR expression could be over-represented by cDNA sequencing. TCRB CDR3 length was moderately but significantly reduced in all four CD4+ subsets of Type 1 diabetes patients.

With regard to this clone: Its antigen is as yet unknown.

In all sorted populations, purity surpassed 95%. The entirety of the isolated RNA underwent reverse transcription, so expressed TCRB transcripts were sequenced. About 3.6 million reads was the average for naive, central memory and regulatory T cell samples. The table came from immunoSEQ multiplex PCR; TCRdb's copy has only in-frame clones and leaves some out. This sample yields about half a million clones, of which about 32% are seen a single time; roughly 0.06% belongs to the top ten. Losses at the gene ends were 5 bases for V and 0 bases for J; bases not matched to a gene: 5. Germline CDR1 and CDR2: LNHDA and SQIVND (reference sequence). CDR3 length equals 16 residues.

This chain joins TRBV19 and TRBJ2-1; 9 bases map to TRBD2. The sequencing sample was made of naive CD4+ T cells from blood. This TCR derives from a man younger than 30 in good health. The CDR3 here is CASSPLSGSSYNEQFF. CDR3 DNA: TGTGCCAGTAGTCCGCTTAGCGGGAGCTCCTACAATGAGCAGTTCTTC.